One sample yielded the 23 T cell receptor beta chains listed below, sequenced in a study of blood T cell repertoires in COVID-19. Sequenced by immunoSEQ multiplex PCR; TCRdb stores in-frame clones only, minus some. The table lists 350,000 to 400,000 clones, about 90% of them singletons. Sequencing used peripheral blood. The receptors shown here come from a woman younger than 45 with COVID-19, enrolled during active disease.

The chain joins TRBV28 to TRBJ2-7; a possible D gene is TRBD1 (6 bases). Germline loops: CDR1 MDHEN, CDR2 SYDVKM. The V gene lost 2 bases and the J gene lost 2 bases, with 10 bases spanning the gap. CDR3 length: 14 amino acids. CDR3: CASSLGQGPYEQYF. The CDR3 bases are TGTGCCAGCAGTTTAGGGCAGGGGCCCTACGAGCAGTACTTC.

CDR3 bases: TGTGCCAGCAGCCTAGGGACTAGCGGGAGGGCCGGCACAGATACGCAGTATTTT. Its translation: CASSLGTSGRAGTDTQYF. V usage is TRBV5-5 and J usage is TRBJ2-3; 16 bases match TRBD2. Germline CDR1 is SGHKS and CDR2 is YYEKEE (reference sequence). Unmatched junction bases numbered 6, after V lost 4 bases and J lost 1 base. There are 18 residues in the CDR3.

The CDR3 protein is CASSPGTSATDTQYF. The CDR3 DNA is TGTGCCAGTAGTCCCGGGACTAGCGCCACAGATACGCAGTATTTT. The chain links TRBV19 to TRBJ2-3, with 10 bases aligning to TRBD2. The germline V gene has CDR1 LNHDA and CDR2 SQIVND (reference sequence). The CDR3 contains 15 residues. V was pared by 5 bases and J by 2 bases, with 4 bases of the junction left unmatched. Full variable domain (rest looked up from reference TRBV19 and TRBJ2-3): DGGITQSPKYLFRKEGQNVTLSCEQNLNHDAMYWYRQDPGQGLRLIYYSQIVNDFQKGDIAEGYSVSREKKESFPLTVTSAQKNPTAFYLCASSPGTSATDTQYFGPGTRLTVL.

The rearrangement joins TRBV28 to TRBJ2-7, with D possibly matching TRBD2 (5 bases). Germline V gives CDR1 MDHEN, CDR2 SYDVKM. V shed 7 bases and J shed 6 bases, with 19 bases lying between them. The CDR3 covers 14 residues. The DNA of the CDR3 is TGTGCCAGCATTAGGACGGACTCGCCGGTCGAGCAGTACTTC. Translated: CASIRTDSPVEQYF.

The chain links TRBV6-1 to TRBJ2-3; 11 bases align to TRBD2. Trimming took 2 bases from V and 4 from J; bases not matched to a gene: 14. CDR1 is MNHNS and CDR2 is SASEGT in the germline V gene. The CDR3 sequence is 19 residues long. The CDR3 nucleotides read TGTGCCAGCAGTGAAAGTGTAGCGGGGGGGCCTTGGGGCGCAGATACGCAGTATTTT. As protein: CASSESVAGGPWGADTQYF.

The V and J genes are TRBV6-5 and TRBJ1-2, with unresolved D. Deletions cut 2 bases from V and 4 bases from J, with 5 bases between. The germline V gene encodes CDR1 MNHEY and CDR2 SVGAGI. CDR3 size: 12 residues. CDR3 residues: CASSYNSYGYTF. As DNA, the CDR3 is TGTGCCAGCAGTTACAACAGCTATGGCTACACCTTC.

The chain links TRBV3-1 (or the pseudogene TRBV3-2) to TRBJ2-3; 9 bases map to TRBD2. V shed 5 bases, J shed 5 bases, and the junction held 11 bases outside the gene matches. The CDR3 has 16 residues. Germline CDR1 LGHDT, CDR2 YNNKEL (reference sequence). The CDR3 DNA reads as TGTGCCAGCAGCATAAGTCTAGCGGGACCTGGAGATACGCAGTATTTT. The encoded protein is CASSISLAGPGDTQYF.

J is TRBJ2-7 and V is TRBV12-3 or TRBV12-4; D unclear. CDR3 length equals 13 residues. V dropped 6 bases and J dropped 3 bases, with 12 bases sitting between them. The CDR3 is CASSRDMGYEQYV. The DNA for the CDR3 is TGTGCCAGCAGCCGTGACATGGGCTACGAGCAGTACGTC.

The rearrangement joins TRBV24-1 to TRBJ2-1; D ambiguous. This CDR3 is built from 18 residues. Trimming removed 2 bases from V and 1 base from J, with 17 bases in between. Germline V CDR1 and CDR2: KGHDR, SFDVKD. DNA of the CDR3: TGTGCCACCAGTGATTCGTTCACTCAGGCACCTTCCTACAATGAGCAGTTCTTC. Its protein product is CATSDSFTQAPSYNEQFF.

The genes are TRBV7-9 and TRBJ1-4; 9 bases map to TRBD1. This CDR3 is built from 14 residues. With V trimmed by 5 bases and J by 5 bases, 3 bases remained unmatched. Looked up from germline, CDR1 is SEHNR and CDR2 is FQNEAQ (reference sequence). The CDR3 DNA sequence: TGTGCCAGCAGCCCCGGGACAGGGAATGAAAAACTGTTTTTT. Protein: CASSPGTGNEKLFF.

A single count supports this clone. This chain connects TRBV7-2 to TRBJ2-3; D perhaps matches TRBD2 (7 bases). Trimming left V 3 bases short and J 1 base short, with 11 bases between. The CDR3 is 15 amino acids. Germline loops: CDR1 SGHTA, CDR2 FQGNSA. The CDR3 sequence: CASSLAGARTDTQYF. In DNA, the CDR3 is TGTGCCAGCAGCTTGGCGGGGGCCCGCACAGATACGCAGTATTTT.

This clone was seen once. V is TRBV11-2 and J is TRBJ1-6; 7 positions match TRBD1. Germline CDR1 is SGHAT and CDR2 is FQNNGV. The CDR3 length is 16 residues. Unmatched junction bases numbered 11, after V lost 5 bases and J lost 7 bases. The CDR3 protein is CASSPESTGKNSPLHF. The CDR3 DNA follows: TGTGCCAGCAGCCCCGAATCGACAGGGAAGAATTCACCCCTCCACTTT.

J is TRBJ2-1 and V is TRBV7-6; 11 bases fit TRBD2. Per germline, CDR1 SGHVS and CDR2 FNYEAQ. V dropped 5 bases and J dropped 6; count of bases not matched to a gene: 9. This CDR3 is 16 amino acids long. CDR3 nucleotides: TGTGCCAGCAGCCTGTCCGGGACTAGCGGCCGCAATGAGCAGTTCTTC. This gives the protein CASSLSGTSGRNEQFF. Together with reference TRBV7-6 and TRBJ2-1, the CDR3 gives the full variable domain: GAGVSQSPRYKVTKRGQDVALRCDPISGHVSLYWYRQALGQGPEFLTYFNYEAQQDKSGLPNDRFSAERPEGSISTLTIQRTEQRDSAMYRCASSLSGTSGRNEQFFGPGTRLTVL.

This chain connects TRBV4-1 to TRBJ2-3; the D is unclear. Trimming removed 0 bases at V and 2 bases at J, with 12 bases between. The CDR3 consists of 16 residues. Germline lookup yields CDR1 MGHRA and CDR2 YSYEKL. CDR3 region: CASSQDYKLFTDTQYF. DNA for the CDR3: TGCGCCAGCAGCCAAGACTATAAACTATTCACAGATACGCAGTATTTT.

V usage is TRBV5-6 and J usage is TRBJ1-4, with TRBD1 matching over 7 bases. Losses at the gene ends were 6 bases for V and 3 bases for J; bases not matched to a gene: 11. The CDR3 spans 16 residues. Germline assignment: CDR1 SGHDT and CDR2 YYEEEE. CDR3 DNA sequence: TGTGCCAGCACCCCGGGGCCAGGGGGGCCTAATGAAAAACTGTTTTTT. Protein: CASTPGPGGPNEKLFF.

The chain recombines TRBV18 with TRBJ1-5, with TRBD1 matching 7 bases. With 3 bases clipped from V and 5 bases from J, the junction kept 7 bases outside the gene matches. Germline CDR1 is KGHSH and CDR2 is LQKENI. The CDR3 contains 15 residues. The CDR3 here is CASSPGQIGDQPQHF. The CDR3 nucleotides read TGTGCCAGCTCACCGGGACAGATAGGGGATCAGCCCCAGCATTTT.

The V gene is TRBV27, the J gene TRBJ1-2; D perhaps matches TRBD1 (5 bases). V shed 6 bases and J shed 8 bases, with 22 bases lying between them. The CDR3 has 15 amino acids. The germline V gene encodes CDR1 MNHEY and CDR2 SMNVEV (reference sequence). The CDR3 nucleotides are TGTGCCAGCAGCCCCCGGGCCCCAACAGGAATGGGCTACACCTTC. Its protein is CASSPRAPTGMGYTF.

The chain links TRBV27 to TRBJ1-6, with TRBD1 identical over 7 bases. The CDR3 is made up of 16 amino acids. The ends lost 5 bases at V and 7 bases at J; junction bases unmatched: 11. The germline V gene has CDR1 MNHEY and CDR2 SMNVEV (reference sequence). CDR3 in DNA: TGTGCCAGCAGTCCGCCGGGACAGCAAAGAAATTCACCCCTCCACTTT. Translated, it gives CASSPPGQQRNSPLHF.

This chain links TRBV27 with TRBJ2-2; 7 nucleotides match TRBD2. The CDR3 sequence is 14 residues long. Germline V lookup: CDR1 MNHEY, CDR2 SMNVEV (reference sequence). Trimming at V came to 10 bases and at J to 4 bases, leaving 9 bases not matched to a gene. The CDR3 nucleotides read TGTGCCAACCCCGGGGGACTACTCACCGGGGAGCTGTTTTTT. As protein: CANPGGLLTGELFF.

The chain has TRBV28 and TRBJ1-5; tentatively, D is TRBD1 (6 bases). V lost 1 base and J lost 7, with 11 bases in between. CDR3 length: 14 amino acids. Germline loops: CDR1 MDHEN, CDR2 SYDVKM. CDR3 sequence: CASSLFNRAQPQHF. In nucleotides, the CDR3 is TGTGCCAGCAGTTTATTCAACAGGGCCCAGCCCCAGCATTTT. Combining the CDR3 with reference TRBV28 and TRBJ1-5 gives the whole variable domain DVKVTQSSRYLVKRTGEKVFLECVQDMDHENMFWYRQDPGLGLRLIYFSYDVKMKEKGDIPEGYSVSREKKERFSLILESASTNQTSMYLCASSLFNRAQPQHFGDGTRLSIL.

The chain employs TRBV18 and TRBJ2-6; a possible D gene is TRBD1 (5 bases). Trimming took off 2 bases at V and 0 bases at J, with 14 bases between the two ends. This CDR3 is 18 amino acids long. CDR1 and CDR2 (germline): KGHSH, LQKENI. The CDR3 here is CASSPLIIQDSGANVLTF. The CDR3 nucleotides are TGTGCCAGCTCACCATTAATAATACAGGACTCTGGGGCCAACGTCCTGACTTTC.

The chain links TRBV6-6 to TRBJ2-1, with D perhaps matching TRBD2 (6 bases). The germline CDR1 and CDR2 sequences are MNHNY and SVGAGI (reference sequence). V lost 4 bases and J lost 9, with 10 bases in between. This CDR3 comprises 12 residues. The DNA for the CDR3 is TGTGCCAGCAGTTCGCCGGGGGTTGAGCAGTTCTTC. It is translated as CASSSPGVEQFF.

This clone was detected only a few times. This chain connects TRBV5-1 to TRBJ2-7; D is unresolved. Trimming took off 0 bases at V and 2 bases at J, with 9 bases between the two ends. The CDR3 has 14 residues. CDR1 is SGHRS, CDR2 YFSETQ, per germline. CDR3 residues: CASSLESPAYEQYF. In DNA form, the CDR3 reads TGCGCCAGCAGCTTGGAAAGCCCGGCCTACGAGCAGTACTTC. Full variable domain (rest looked up from reference TRBV5-1 and TRBJ2-7): KAGVTQTPRYLIKTRGQQVTLSCSPISGHRSVSWYQQTPGQGLQFLFEYFSETQRNKGNFPGRFSGRQFSNSRSEMNVSTLELGDSALYLCASSLESPAYEQYFGPGTRLTVT.